This entry concerns a single T cell receptor beta chain. Via MiXCR, TCRdb re-called the RT-PCR reads, giving one row per CDR3 protein. The sample lists more than 600,000 distinct CDR3 sequences, approximately 15% occurring once. CDR1 DFQATT and CDR2 SNEGSKA come from the germline V gene (reference sequence). The CDR3 length is 14 residues. The germline V and J ends were trimmed by 1 base and 8 bases, with 12 bases remaining between them. Specimen: memory CD4+ T cells from blood. The sequence was collected from a female donor in good health, serving as a healthy control. V usage is TRBV20-1 and J usage is TRBJ1-6, with D maybe TRBD1 (6 bases). Here the CDR3 DNA reads TGCAGTGCTAGAGTAGGGGGTCGGGATTCACCCCTCCACTTT. Amino acids: CSARVGGRDSPLHF.